The source of this T cell receptor (beta chain) is a study of regulatory T cells in long-lasting Graves disease. In the study overall: Under 3 months of antithyroid drugs had been taken by newly diagnosed Graves' patients.

This sample's time point: newly diagnosed GD, antithyroid drugs for less than 3 months. TCR sequences were obtained from RNA taken from PBMCs. Library construction for TCR beta used iRepertoire HTBI primers and Arm-PCR of CDR3 regions. Using its own MiXCR run on the multiplex PCR reads, TCRdb lists one record per CDR3 protein. This table holds 440,000 or so distinct CDR3 sequences, roughly 17% found once. This CDR3 has 15 amino acids. The V gene lost 1 base and the J gene lost 6 bases, with 13 bases spanning the gap. Per germline, CDR1 MGHRA and CDR2 YSYEKL. This clonotype has just a few counts. This sample was shared with a second study, whose subject was T cells in Graves' hyperthyroidism and ophthalmopathy. That source adds: Patients with uncontrolled infections, other autoimmune diseases, pregnancy or lactation were excluded. When the TCR CDR3 underwent first-round RT-PCR, the HTBI primer set was used.

Material: peripheral blood mononuclear cells (PBMCs), obtained at new diagnosis, from a patient treated with antithyroid drugs. The receptor comes from a young woman with Graves disease. The chain links TRBV4-1 to TRBJ2-4; D ambiguous. For the CDR3, the DNA is TGCGCCAGCAGCCAAGCCCCTCAAGGAGTAAACATTCAGTACTTC. It specifies CASSQAPQGVNIQYF.